This T cell receptor (beta chain) was sequenced in a study of CD8+ T cells in alopecia areata. Study conclusions and caveats: On tofacitinib, scalp and blood still held many of the expanded lesional clones. Scalp clonality decreased significantly with tofacitinib, and so did expanded CD8+ clones among the top 100.

Investigators isolated RNA and reverse transcribed it into cDNA to act as the sequencing template. Generated by immunoSEQ multiplex PCR, the TCRdb table keeps only in-frame clones and is missing some. The table lists approximately 200,000 clones, 50% to 60% of them singletons. Treatment denoted: oral pan-JAK inhibitor, 5-10 mg twice daily. V gave up 5 bases and J gave up 2 bases, with 9 bases separating them. CDR3 length equals 13 residues. Germline CDR1 is LNHDA and CDR2 is SQIVND (reference sequence). This clone has a handful of counts. The target antigen is unknown. Sequencing was performed on CD4+ T cells sorted from blood, taken at week 4, from a patient treated with tofacitinib. V gene TRBV19 combines with J gene TRBJ2-5; D is unresolved. The receptor's source is a human donor with alopecia areata. The CDR3 reads CASSVTQQETQYF. The CDR3 nucleotides are TGTGCCAGTAGTGTGACACAACAAGAGACCCAGTACTTC. Full variable domain (outside the CDR3, taken from reference TRBV19 and TRBJ2-5): DGGITQSPKYLFRKEGQNVTLSCEQNLNHDAMYWYRQDPGQGLRLIYYSQIVNDFQKGDIAEGYSVSREKKESFPLTVTSAQKNPTAFYLCASSVTQQETQYFGPGTRLLVL.